A single T cell receptor beta chain is shown here with its context. The antigen remains unidentified. It was by two-round multiplex PCR that TCR beta CDR3 was amplified from genomic DNA. Round-one PCR had primers specific to each TRBV and TRBJ gene. TCRdb re-derived calls from the multiplex PCR reads in MiXCR, one entry per CDR3 protein. The sample gives some 17,000 distinct CDR3 sequences, more than 35% of which show up once; around 40% is in the top ten. A volume of about 5.5 milliliters of peripheral blood was collected by draw at each of two time points. The CDR3 is made up of 21 amino acids. Germline V gives CDR1 LGHDT, CDR2 YNNKEL (reference sequence). V dropped 4 bases and J dropped 6; count of bases not matched to a gene: 23. This entry is derived from a study of prognosis after radiotherapy for stage I lung cancer. Study-level information: Concurrent therapy with stereotactic body radiotherapy was given to no patient.

Study-level findings and limits: It is unknown whether the expanded TCR clones recognize the tumor. Frequencies of TRBV and TRBJ gene use reportedly varied by whether patients had metastases.

The chain carries TRBV3-1 and TRBJ2-1; 11 bases align to TRBD2. This TCR derives from a donor at least 50 years old with non-small cell lung cancer. The source material was PBMCs, sampled before or after stereotactic body radiation therapy (not recorded which). The DNA for the CDR3 is TGTGCCAGCAGCCCTCGTTTCCAATACGTGGATAGCGGGGGGGCCTTCAATGAGCAGTTCTTC. Translation: CASSPRFQYVDSGGAFNEQFF.